What follows describes a single TCR beta chain. Its antigen is not identified. The sample belongs to a study of OX40 agonist ivuxolimab in advanced cancers. Points from the study as a whole: The authors also found low normalized T-cell clonal expansion in some nonresponders. CD8+ T cells (on average) carried more expanded clones than CD4+ T cells.

Using immunoSEQ multiplex PCR, the repertoire was profiled, and TCRdb retains in-frame clones only, with some absent. The sample consists of about 64,000 clones, roughly 84% of them appearing once. Prior autoimmune disease or systemic immunosuppression barred patients. This TCR came from an adult with an advanced solid tumor such as melanoma, head and neck, liver or kidney cancer. The sample in question was CD4+ or CD8+ T cells sorted from blood, obtained in a trial of the OX40 agonist ivuxolimab.

The CDR3 is CASSLTRVEQYF. The CDR3 bases are TGTGCCAGCAGCCTTACGCGGGTTGAGCAGTACTTC. This chain links TRBV2 with TRBJ2-7; the D gene is possibly TRBD2 (5 bases). Germline CDR1 reads SNHLY; CDR2 reads FYNNEI. V lost 6 bases and J lost 7, with 13 bases in between. The CDR3 totals 12 residues.